This T cell receptor beta chain was retrieved from a study of T cells in Graves' hyperthyroidism and ophthalmopathy. Study conclusions and caveats: The model anticipated ophthalmopathy a median around 6 months pre-onset.

What was amplified from RNA transcripts were TCR beta CDR3 regions. An initial round of RT-PCR targeting the TCR CDR3 relied on the HTBI primer set. TCRdb itself ran the multiplex PCR reads through MiXCR, one entry per CDR3 protein. Here the sample spans under 300,000 distinct CDR3 sequences, approximately 20% being singletons. As concerns this clonotype: The antigen is undetermined.

V was clipped by 7 bases and J by 8 bases, with 15 bases between them. This CDR3 has 13 residues. The germline gives CDR1 MNHEY, CDR2 SMNVEV (reference sequence). Subjects with ophthalmopathy showed a Clinical Activity Score no lower than 3, a NOSPECS grade no lower than 4, and a duration shorter than 3 months. Based on clinical symptoms, serum thyroxine and TRAb, thyroid ultrasound and orbital computed tomography, diagnoses were reached. This rearrangement joins TRBV27 to TRBJ2-1, with D possibly matching TRBD1 (5 bases). The sequence came from a man in his thirties or forties with Graves' ophthalmopathy. Source material: blood. The CDR3 is CASKGQGLDEQFF. In DNA, the CDR3 is TGTGCCAGCAAGGGGCAGGGTCTCGATGAGCAGTTCTTC.